These 6 T cell receptor beta chains were all obtained from the same sample, sequenced in a study of early T cells in non-severe SARS-CoV-2 infection. Each CDR3 protein is one row after TCRdb ran MiXCR on the 5' RACE reads. The table records more than 85,000 distinct CDR3 sequences, around 13% of them present only once. The specimen sequenced was whole blood. These receptors were obtained from an adult who was a healthcare worker with PCR-confirmed SARS-CoV-2 infection or an uninfected control (not recorded which).

The chain combines TRBV29-1 with TRBJ2-5; D not resolved. Trimming left V 7 bases short and J 8 bases short, with 23 bases between. CDR1 and CDR2 from the germline V gene are SQVTM and ANQGSEA. This CDR3 has 14 residues. The DNA for the CDR3 is TGCAGCGCCAAACTGCCGGGCCACCAAGTAACCCAGTACTTC. Translating it yields CSAKLPGHQVTQYF.

This clonotype has a count of ten or more. J is TRBJ2-7 and V is TRBV28; TRBD2 matches at 7 bases. V shed 4 bases, J shed 2 bases, and the junction held 8 bases outside the gene matches. This CDR3 is built from 15 residues. Germline V gives CDR1 MDHEN, CDR2 SYDVKM. The CDR3 region is CASSSYSGRAYEQYF. In DNA, the CDR3 is TGTGCCAGCAGTTCATATAGCGGGCGGGCCTACGAGCAGTACTTC.

At least ten counts were recorded for this clonotype. The chain recombines TRBV27 with TRBJ2-5, with 8 nucleotides matching TRBD2. This CDR3 is 16 amino acids long. The V gene's germline CDR1 is MNHEY and CDR2 SMNVEV (reference sequence). V lost 2 bases and J lost 7; bases outside the gene matches: 12. CDR3 amino acids: CASSLKSGSRYGTQYF. CDR3 DNA sequence: TGTGCCAGCAGTTTAAAGAGCGGGAGTCGGTACGGGACCCAGTACTTC.

This clonotype was observed a handful of times. The chain joins TRBV11-2 to TRBJ1-1; the D is unclear. The CDR3 is 14 amino acids. Germline V CDR1 and CDR2: SGHAT, FQNNGV. The V end was cut by 6 bases, the J end by 0 bases, with 11 bases between. CDR3 loop: CASSTDGLNTEAFF. The CDR3 nucleotides read TGTGCCAGCAGTACTGACGGGTTGAACACTGAAGCTTTCTTT. Filled out from reference TRBV11-2 and TRBJ1-1, the complete variable domain reads EAGVAQSPRYKIIEKRQSVAFWCNPISGHATLYWYQQILGQGPKLLIQFQNNGVVDDSQLPKDRFSAERLKGVDSTLKIQPAKLEDSAVYLCASSTDGLNTEAFFGQGTRLTVV.

This clonotype occurred many times. The chain joins TRBV7-8 to TRBJ2-1; perhaps TRBD2 as D (5 bases). Germline assignment: CDR1 SGHVS and CDR2 FQNEAQ. The CDR3 covers 14 residues. Trimming shortened V by 5 bases and J by 8 bases, and 16 bases separated the two germline ends. The DNA for the CDR3 is TGTGCCAGCAGCGACTTAGGCCTAGCCTATGAGCAGTTCTTC. Translating gives CASSDLGLAYEQFF.

The gene calls are TRBV20-1 and TRBJ2-3; D unclear. Trimming took off 6 bases at V and 4 bases at J, with 11 bases between the two ends. CDR3 length: 12 residues. CDR1 and CDR2 from the germline V gene are DFQATT and SNEGSKA (reference sequence). The DNA of the CDR3 is TGCAGTGCCCCCAGTGATTCAGATACGCAGTATTTT. Amino acids: CSAPSDSDTQYF.